A selection of T cell receptor beta chains follows, all from one sample in a study of cytomegalovirus exposure and HLA in healthy donors. Clones were sequenced by immunoSEQ multiplex PCR, and TCRdb holds only the in-frame ones, with some missing. The sample lists some 190,000 clones; 75% to 90% were seen once. The sequencing input was PBMCs. These receptors were obtained from a boy between 2 and 10 years old in good health and CMV-seronegative. CDR3s include the opening cysteine and the closing phenylalanine or tryptophan. The D gene is left open where the match is weak. Size tells how often a clone was seen (once, few, many) or the class of an expanded clone, and some rows leave it out.

DNA | CDR3 | J | length | D | size | V
TGCGCCAGCAGCCAACCAAAGAGCTCCTACAATGAGCAGTTCTTC | CASSQPKSSYNEQFF | TRBJ2-1 | 15 | - | - | TRBV4-1
TGTGCCAGCAGCGTGGGGACCGCGGGGGAGACCCAGTACTTC | CASSVGTAGETQYF | TRBJ2-5 | 14 | - | - | TRBV9
TGCGCCAGCAGCTTAACGAGCTCTGGAAACACCATATATTTT | CASSLTSSGNTIYF | TRBJ1-3 | 14 | - | - | TRBV5-1
TGTGCCAGTAGTATTGTGGTCGGTACGAATTCACCCCTCCACTTT | CASSIVVGTNSPLHF | TRBJ1-6 | 15 | - | - | TRBV19
TGCGCCAGTTTTCGGAACCGGGACAGCCAAGAGACCCAGTACTTC | CASFRNRDSQETQYF | TRBJ2-5 | 15 | TRBD1 | - | TRBV10-2
TGTGCCAGCAGAGGGGTGGCGGAATCCTACGAGCAGTACTTC | CASRGVAESYEQYF | TRBJ2-7 | 14 | - | - | TRBV28
TGTGCCAGCAACCTAATGACCGGGGGAACGCAGTATTTT | CASNLMTGGTQYF | TRBJ2-3 | 13 | - | - | TRBV27
TGTGCCAGCAGCCCGACAGCGAGCTCCTACGAGCAGTACTTC | CASSPTASSYEQYF | TRBJ2-7 | 14 | - | - | TRBV6-5
TGTGCCAGCAGGAGGGACAGGGGGCCCCGCGGGCCCCAGCATTTT | CASRRDRGPRGPQHF | TRBJ1-5 | 15 | TRBD1 | - | TRBV6-5
TGCGCCAGCAGCCAGGGGTTCCGAGAGACCCAGTACTTC | CASSQGFRETQYF | TRBJ2-5 | 13 | - | - | TRBV5-1
TGTGCCAGCAGTGAGGAGGCAGTGAAAGAGACCCAGTACTTC | CASSEEAVKETQYF | TRBJ2-5 | 14 | - | - | TRBV6-1
TGTGCCAGCAGCCAAGACAGGGTCCAAGAGACCCAGTACTTC | CASSQDRVQETQYF | TRBJ2-5 | 14 | - | - | TRBV14
TGTGCCAGCATCGACTCGACAGGGCCGAACACTGAAGCTTTCTTT | CASIDSTGPNTEAFF | TRBJ1-1 | 15 | TRBD1 | - | TRBV28
TGTGCCACCAGCAGAGATCTCGCAGACAGCTCGTCGAGCAATCAGCCCCAGCATTTT | CATSRDLADSSSSNQPQHF | TRBJ1-5 | 19 | - | once | TRBV15
TGTGCCACCAGCAGAGATAGGGGGGGGTTGGATACGCAGTATTTT | CATSRDRGGLDTQYF | TRBJ2-3 | 15 | - | - | TRBV15
TGTGCCAGCAGTTTAATCCGGGTACAGGACACCGGGGAGCTGTTTTTT | CASSLIRVQDTGELFF | TRBJ2-2 | 16 | - | - | TRBV28
TGTGCCACCCTCTCCAGACTCAGCGGGAGAGCTCCCAAGCAGTACTTC | CATLSRLSGRAPKQYF | TRBJ2-7 | 16 | TRBD2 | few | TRBV27
TGTGCCAGCAGCTTAGCCCAGGGAAAAGGGCCCCAGCATTTT | CASSLAQGKGPQHF | TRBJ1-5 | 14 | - | - | TRBV11-2
TGCGCCAGCAGTCCCCTGGACAGGGTATATGGTGGCTACACCTTC | CASSPLDRVYGGYTF | TRBJ1-2 | 15 | TRBD1 | - | TRBV23-1
TGTGCCAGCAGTTTAGTCGGGTACTACAGGCATGAGCAGTTCTTC | CASSLVGYYRHEQFF | TRBJ2-1 | 15 | - | - | TRBV28
TGTGCCAGTAGATCGCTAGCGGCGTACGAGCAGTACTTC | CASRSLAAYEQYF | TRBJ2-7 | 13 | TRBD2 | - | TRBV19
TGTGCCAGCAGCCGTACATCCCCAGGACAGACCTACGAGCAGTACTTC | CASSRTSPGQTYEQYF | TRBJ2-7 | 16 | - | - | TRBV7-2
TGTGCCAGCAGTGAAATTCGGGGCACCATATATTTT | CASSEIRGTIYF | TRBJ1-3 | 12 | - | - | TRBV6-5
TGTGCCAGCAGTTACGGGGCTACGAGCACAGATACGCAGTATTTT | CASSYGATSTDTQYF | TRBJ2-3 | 15 | - | - | TRBV6-5
TGTGCCAGCAGCGTATGGGACAGGGGCCCACTTAACTATGGCTACACCTTC | CASSVWDRGPLNYGYTF | TRBJ1-2 | 17 | TRBD1 | - | TRBV9
TGTGCCAGCAGCTTAGAATCACAGGGGCCGAACACTGAAGCTTTCTTT | CASSLESQGPNTEAFF | TRBJ1-1 | 16 | TRBD1 | - | TRBV7-9
TGTGCCAGCAGCCAAGGAGGACAGGGAGGCAATCAGCCCCAGCATTTT | CASSQGGQGGNQPQHF | TRBJ1-5 | 16 | TRBD1 | - | TRBV14
TGCGCCAGCAGCTTACAACAGGGAAATGAGCAGTTCTTC | CASSLQQGNEQFF | TRBJ2-1 | 13 | - | - | TRBV5-1
TGCGCCAGCAGCCTCGCACTAGCGGGGGGGAAAGAGACCCAGTACTTC | CASSLALAGGKETQYF | TRBJ2-5 | 16 | TRBD2 | - | TRBV5-1
TGCGCCAGCAGCCCCGCCGGGGATACGCAGTATTTT | CASSPAGDTQYF | TRBJ2-3 | 12 | - | - | TRBV5-1
TGCGCCAGCAGCCTGGAGGGGGTGACCACAGATACGCAGTATTTT | CASSLEGVTTDTQYF | TRBJ2-3 | 15 | - | once | TRBV5-1
TGTGCCAGCAGTTTACAGAGCGAAGGCGGGGAGCTGTTTTTT | CASSLQSEGGELFF | TRBJ2-2 | 14 | - | - | TRBV27
TGTGCCACCAGCAGAGCCGGGTCGAACACTGAAGCTTTCTTT | CATSRAGSNTEAFF | TRBJ1-1 | 14 | - | - | TRBV15
TGTGCCAGCTCACCCTCGGCAGGCGAAGAGACCCAGTACTTC | CASSPSAGEETQYF | TRBJ2-5 | 14 | - | - | TRBV18
TGTGCCAGCAGTGATCAAGGGCGGACAGGGTCCTACGAGCAGTACTTC | CASSDQGRTGSYEQYF | TRBJ2-7 | 16 | TRBD1 | few | TRBV6-1
TGTGCCAGCACCTACCGGGGAGGCGAGACTGAAGCTTTCTTT | CASTYRGGETEAFF | TRBJ1-1 | 14 | - | - | TRBV6-5
TGTGCCAGCAGCTTTGAGCGGGCCACCTACGAGCAGTACTTC | CASSFERATYEQYF | TRBJ2-7 | 14 | - | - | TRBV5-4
TGTGCCAGCAGTCAAAGCGCTAACTATGGCTACACCTTC | CASSQSANYGYTF | TRBJ1-2 | 13 | - | - | TRBV27
TGTGCCCTCGAGGAGGGATCGAACACTGAAGCTTTCTTT | CALEEGSNTEAFF | TRBJ1-1 | 13 | - | - | TRBV30
TGCAGTGCTCACAGGGGGAACATTCAGTACTTC | CSAHRGNIQYF | TRBJ2-4 | 11 | TRBD1 | - | TRBV20-1
TGTGCCAGCAGCCCAGGGGTCAACCAAGAGACCCAGTACTTC | CASSPGVNQETQYF | TRBJ2-5 | 14 | - | - | TRBV7-9
TGTGCCAGCAGCTTGGGACCCCCGGGAAATGAGCAGTTCTTC | CASSLGPPGNEQFF | TRBJ2-1 | 14 | - | - | TRBV5-6
TGTGCCAGCAGCCAACGCAGGGGTTCTGGAAACACCATATATTTT | CASSQRRGSGNTIYF | TRBJ1-3 | 15 | - | - | TRBV14
TGTGCCAGCAGCGTACAGGGGCTTGGTTCTGGAAACACCATATATTTT | CASSVQGLGSGNTIYF | TRBJ1-3 | 16 | TRBD1 | - | TRBV7-9
TGTGCCAGCAGCCCCCGGACAGTTTACACTGAAGCTTTCTTT | CASSPRTVYTEAFF | TRBJ1-1 | 14 | - | - | TRBV9
TGTGCCAGCAGCTCTGGGGGCGGTCAGCCAACCGGGGAGCTGTTTTTT | CASSSGGGQPTGELFF | TRBJ2-2 | 16 | - | - | TRBV7-9